This T cell receptor (beta chain) is drawn from a study of T cells after yellow fever vaccination. Study in general: SMART-Seq v4 Ultra Low Input served to prepare low-cell-number fractions. Broader study findings: Clones from primary vaccination mostly reappeared after the booster (around 96% CD4, around 90% CD8). A limited proportion of clonotypes was detected within both the CD4 and CD8 compartments.

The germline V and J ends were trimmed by 3 bases and 2 bases, with 17 bases remaining between them. This CDR3 spans 16 amino acids. Germline V gene data show CDR1 as SGHNT and CDR2 as YYREEE (reference sequence). MiXCR, run by TCRdb on the 5' RACE reads, gives a single entry per CDR3 protein. Among hundreds of thousands of distinct CDR3 sequences listed, about 9.5% were seen once. This clonotype was observed a handful of times. The antigen is unknown. The chain combines TRBV5-4 with TRBJ2-5; D possibly matches TRBD1 or TRBD2 (6 bases each). The receptor's source is a man in his late teens or twenties who received the YFV17D yellow fever vaccine. Source: PBMCs, taken on the day of the first yellow fever vaccination. CDR3 DNA: TGTGCCAGCAGCTCCACGGACGGAGGGGGTCAAGAGACCCAGTACTTC. Amino acids: CASSSTDGGGQETQYF.